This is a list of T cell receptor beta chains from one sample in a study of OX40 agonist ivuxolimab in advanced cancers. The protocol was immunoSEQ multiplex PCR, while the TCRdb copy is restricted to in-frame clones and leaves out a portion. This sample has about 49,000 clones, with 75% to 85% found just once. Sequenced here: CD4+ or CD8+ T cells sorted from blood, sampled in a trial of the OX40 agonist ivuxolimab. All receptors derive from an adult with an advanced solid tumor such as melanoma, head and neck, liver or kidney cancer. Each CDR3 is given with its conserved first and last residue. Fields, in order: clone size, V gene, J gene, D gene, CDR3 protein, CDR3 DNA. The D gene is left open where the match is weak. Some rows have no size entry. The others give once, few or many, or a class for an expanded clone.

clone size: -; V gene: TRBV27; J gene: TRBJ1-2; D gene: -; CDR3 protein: CATRLGLYGYTF; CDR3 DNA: TGTGCCACCCGCCTGGGCCTCTATGGCTACACCTTC
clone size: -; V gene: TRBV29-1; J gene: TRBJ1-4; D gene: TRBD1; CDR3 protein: CSGIDRGQNEKLFF; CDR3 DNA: TGCAGCGGCATAGACAGGGGGCAAAATGAAAAACTGTTTTTT
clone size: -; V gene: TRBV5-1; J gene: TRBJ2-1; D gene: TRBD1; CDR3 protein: CASSTTGDSYNEQFF; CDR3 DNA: TGCGCCAGCAGCACGACAGGGGACTCCTACAATGAGCAGTTCTTC
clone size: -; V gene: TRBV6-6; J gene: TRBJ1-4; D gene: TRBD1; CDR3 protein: CASSYGTGEKLFF; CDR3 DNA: TGTGCCAGCAGTTACGGGACAGGTGAAAAACTGTTTTTT
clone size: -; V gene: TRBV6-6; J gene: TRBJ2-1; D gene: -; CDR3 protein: CASVRAGRGKWGEQFF; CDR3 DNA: TGTGCCAGCGTTCGGGCCGGCAGGGGAAAATGGGGTGAGCAGTTCTTC
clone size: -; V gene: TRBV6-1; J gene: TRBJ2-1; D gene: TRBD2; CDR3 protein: CASSARLAGGPSGEQFF; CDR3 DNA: TGTGCCAGCAGTGCGCGGCTAGCGGGAGGGCCCAGCGGTGAGCAGTTCTTC
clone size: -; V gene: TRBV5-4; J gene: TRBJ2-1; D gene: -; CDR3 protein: CASSWSYNEQFF; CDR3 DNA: TGTGCCAGCAGCTGGAGCTACAATGAGCAGTTCTTC
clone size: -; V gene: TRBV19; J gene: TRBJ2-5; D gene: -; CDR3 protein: CASSIDGGVSETQYF; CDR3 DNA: TGTGCCAGTAGTATAGACGGGGGAGTATCGGAGACCCAGTACTTC
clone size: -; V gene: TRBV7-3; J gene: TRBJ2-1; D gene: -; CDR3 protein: CASRSFGSYNEQFF; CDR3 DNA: TGTGCCAGCAGATCGTTCGGCAGTTACAATGAGCAGTTCTTC
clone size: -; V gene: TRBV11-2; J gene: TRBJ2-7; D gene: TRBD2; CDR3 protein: CASSPGGLAGREQYF; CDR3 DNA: TGTGCCAGCAGCCCCGGGGGACTAGCGGGGAGGGAGCAGTACTTC
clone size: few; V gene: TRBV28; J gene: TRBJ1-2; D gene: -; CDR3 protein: CASTGRTANGYTF; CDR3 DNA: TGTGCCAGCACGGGGAGGACTGCGAATGGCTACACCTTC
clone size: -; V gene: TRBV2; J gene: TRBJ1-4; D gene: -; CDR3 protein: CASRKGGSNEKLFF; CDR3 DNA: TGTGCCAGCAGGAAGGGGGGATCGAATGAAAAACTGTTTTTT
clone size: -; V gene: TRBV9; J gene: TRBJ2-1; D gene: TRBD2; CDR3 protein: CASSADPGGPYEQFF; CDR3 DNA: TGTGCCAGCAGCGCTGATCCGGGAGGGCCCTATGAGCAGTTCTTC
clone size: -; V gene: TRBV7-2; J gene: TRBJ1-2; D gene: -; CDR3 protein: CASSLDGSYGYTF; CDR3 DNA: TGTGCCAGCAGCTTAGATGGGAGTTATGGCTACACCTTC
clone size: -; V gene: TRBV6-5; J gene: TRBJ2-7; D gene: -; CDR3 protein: CASSSEDGSYEQYF; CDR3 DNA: TGTGCCAGCAGTTCCGAAGACGGGTCCTACGAGCAGTACTTC
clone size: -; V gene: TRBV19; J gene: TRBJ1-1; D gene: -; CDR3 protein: CASSKGGAGGAFF; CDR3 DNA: TGTGCCAGTAGTAAGGGCGGGGCAGGCGGGGCTTTCTTT
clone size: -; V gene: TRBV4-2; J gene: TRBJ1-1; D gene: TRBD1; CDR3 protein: CASSQEGGTGGMNTEAFF; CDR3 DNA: TGTGCCAGCAGCCAAGAGGGGGGGACAGGGGGCATGAACACTGAAGCTTTCTTT
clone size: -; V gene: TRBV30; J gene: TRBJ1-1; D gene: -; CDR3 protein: CAWIGTLNTEAFF; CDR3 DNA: TGTGCCTGGATCGGGACTTTAAACACTGAAGCTTTCTTT
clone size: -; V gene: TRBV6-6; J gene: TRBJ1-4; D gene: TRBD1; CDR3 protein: CASRQGGEKLFF; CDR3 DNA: TGTGCCAGCCGACAGGGGGGCGAAAAACTGTTTTTT
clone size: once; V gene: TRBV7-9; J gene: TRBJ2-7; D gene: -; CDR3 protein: CASSSQGVTYEQYF; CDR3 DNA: TGTGCCAGCAGCTCACAGGGAGTTACCTACGAGCAGTACTTC
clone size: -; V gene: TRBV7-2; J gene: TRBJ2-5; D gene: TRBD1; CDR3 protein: CAGSSPDRGQETQYF; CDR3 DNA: TGTGCCGGCAGCTCCCCGGACAGGGGGCAAGAGACCCAGTACTTC
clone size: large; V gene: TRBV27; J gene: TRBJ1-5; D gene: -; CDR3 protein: CASSSSTAQYNQPQHF; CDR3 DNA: TGTGCCAGCAGTTCCTCGACGGCCCAATACAATCAGCCCCAGCATTTT
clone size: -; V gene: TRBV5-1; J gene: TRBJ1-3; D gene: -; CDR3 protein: CASSETGGTGNTIYF; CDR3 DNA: TGCGCCAGCAGCGAGACCGGTGGAACTGGAAACACCATATATTTT
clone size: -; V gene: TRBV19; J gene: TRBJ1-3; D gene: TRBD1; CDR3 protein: CASSSSRGQYGNTIYF; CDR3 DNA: TGTGCCAGTAGCTCTTCCAGGGGGCAATATGGAAACACCATATATTTT
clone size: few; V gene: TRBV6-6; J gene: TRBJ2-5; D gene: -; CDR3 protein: CASTRGTPGTQYF; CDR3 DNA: TGTGCCAGCACCAGGGGTACGCCGGGGACCCAGTACTTC
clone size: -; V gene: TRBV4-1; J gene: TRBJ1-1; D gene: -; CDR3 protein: CASSQVGITRGFAEAFF; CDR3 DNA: TGCGCCAGCAGCCAAGTCGGGATCACACGGGGGTTCGCTGAAGCTTTCTTT
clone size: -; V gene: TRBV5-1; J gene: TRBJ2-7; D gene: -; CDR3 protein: CASRKQGSADEQYF; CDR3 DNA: TGCGCCAGCAGGAAACAAGGGAGCGCCGACGAGCAGTACTTC
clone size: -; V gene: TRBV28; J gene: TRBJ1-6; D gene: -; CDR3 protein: CASSLGVYNSPLHF; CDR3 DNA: TGTGCCAGCAGTTTGGGCGTCTATAATTCACCCCTCCACTTT
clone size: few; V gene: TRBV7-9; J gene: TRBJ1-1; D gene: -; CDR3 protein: CASSSIHWGNTEAFF; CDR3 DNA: TGTGCCAGCAGCTCCATACACTGGGGGAACACTGAAGCTTTCTTT
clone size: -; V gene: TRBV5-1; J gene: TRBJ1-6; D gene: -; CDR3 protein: CASSLDNQLPLHF; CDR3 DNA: TGCGCCAGCAGCTTGGATAACCAGTTACCCCTCCACTTT
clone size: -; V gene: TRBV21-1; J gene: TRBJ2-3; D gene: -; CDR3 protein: CASSSLAGVATSFSTDTQYF; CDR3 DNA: TGTGCCAGCAGCTCATTAGCGGGAGTCGCGACGTCGTTTAGCACAGATACGCAGTATTTT
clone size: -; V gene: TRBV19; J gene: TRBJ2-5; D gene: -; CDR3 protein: CASSIGTGGETQYF; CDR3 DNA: TGTGCCAGTAGTATCGGTACAGGAGGGGAGACCCAGTACTTC
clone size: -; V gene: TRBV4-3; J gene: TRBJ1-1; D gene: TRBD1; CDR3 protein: CASSHDKDRVAEAFF; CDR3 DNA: TGCGCCAGCAGCCATGACAAGGACAGGGTAGCTGAAGCTTTCTTT
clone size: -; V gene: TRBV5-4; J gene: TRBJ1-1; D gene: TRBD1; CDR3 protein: CASGLGGEGNTEAFF; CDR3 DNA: TGTGCCAGCGGTTTAGGGGGCGAGGGGAACACTGAAGCTTTCTTT
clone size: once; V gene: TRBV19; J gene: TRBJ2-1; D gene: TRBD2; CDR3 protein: CASSIDPSGARVEQFF; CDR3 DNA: TGTGCCAGTAGTATAGATCCTAGCGGGGCCCGGGTAGAGCAGTTCTTC
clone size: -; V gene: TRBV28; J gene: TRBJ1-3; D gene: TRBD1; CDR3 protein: CASSSYRDRIIGNTIYF; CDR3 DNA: TGTGCCAGCAGTTCATACCGGGACAGGATTATTGGAAACACCATATATTTT
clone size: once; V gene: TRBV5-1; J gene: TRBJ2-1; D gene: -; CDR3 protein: CASSSLGGDANEQFF; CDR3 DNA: TGCGCCAGCAGCTCCTTAGGGGGGGATGCGAATGAGCAGTTCTTC
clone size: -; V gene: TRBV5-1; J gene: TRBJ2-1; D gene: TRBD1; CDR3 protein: CASSLGVGQGSYNEQFF; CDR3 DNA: TGCGCCAGCAGCTTGGGAGTGGGACAGGGCTCCTACAATGAGCAGTTCTTC
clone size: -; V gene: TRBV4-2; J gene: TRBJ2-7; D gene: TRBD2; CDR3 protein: CASSQSLGGSLYEQYF; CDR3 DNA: TGTGCCAGCAGCCAGAGTTTGGGAGGGAGTCTCTACGAGCAGTACTTC
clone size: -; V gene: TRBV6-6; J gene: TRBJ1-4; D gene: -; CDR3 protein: CASRSPERFEKLFF; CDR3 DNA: TGTGCCAGCCGCTCGCCCGAGCGATTTGAAAAACTGTTTTTT
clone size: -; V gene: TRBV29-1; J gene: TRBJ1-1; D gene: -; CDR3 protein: CSVVRRGGVDTEAFF; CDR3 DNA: TGCAGCGTTGTGCGGAGGGGGGGCGTCGACACTGAAGCTTTCTTT
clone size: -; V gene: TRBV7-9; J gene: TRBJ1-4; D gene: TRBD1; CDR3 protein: CASSLGQGGEKLFF; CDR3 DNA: TGTGCCAGCAGCTTAGGACAGGGTGGAGAAAAACTGTTTTTT
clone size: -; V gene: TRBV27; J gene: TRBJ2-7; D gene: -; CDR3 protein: CATSRGQIYEQYF; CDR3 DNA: TGTGCCACCTCACGAGGGCAGATCTACGAGCAGTACTTC
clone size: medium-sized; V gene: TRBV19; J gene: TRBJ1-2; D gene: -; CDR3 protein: CASSIGRERAGGYTF; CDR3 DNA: TGTGCCAGTAGTATTGGTAGGGAAAGGGCCGGTGGCTACACCTTC
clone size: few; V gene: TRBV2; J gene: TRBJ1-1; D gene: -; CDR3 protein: CASYASLNTEAFF; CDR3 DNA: TGTGCCAGCTACGCCTCTCTGAACACTGAAGCTTTCTTT
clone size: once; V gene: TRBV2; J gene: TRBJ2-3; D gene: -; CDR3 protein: CASSDGFGFSTDTQYF; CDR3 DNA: TGTGCCAGCAGTGACGGTTTTGGCTTTTCGACAGATACGCAGTATTTT
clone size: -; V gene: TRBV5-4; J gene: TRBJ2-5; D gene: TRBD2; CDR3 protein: CASSPGAARGGRWETQYF; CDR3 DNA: TGTGCCAGCAGCCCCGGTGCGGCGCGGGGGGGCCGGTGGGAGACCCAGTACTTC
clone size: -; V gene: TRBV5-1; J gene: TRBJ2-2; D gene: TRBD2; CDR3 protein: CASSPAVSSGLAGGRELFF; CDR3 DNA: TGCGCCAGCAGCCCGGCGGTTAGCTCCGGCCTAGCGGGAGGAAGGGAGCTGTTTTTT
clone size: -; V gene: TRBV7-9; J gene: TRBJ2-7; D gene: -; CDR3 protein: CASSLARGGEQYF; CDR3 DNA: TGTGCCAGCAGCTTAGCGCGAGGAGGCGAGCAGTACTTC
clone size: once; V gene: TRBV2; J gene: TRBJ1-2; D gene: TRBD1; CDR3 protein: CASKPRGFGGYTF; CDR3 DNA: TGTGCCAGCAAACCCAGGGGGTTCGGTGGCTACACCTTC
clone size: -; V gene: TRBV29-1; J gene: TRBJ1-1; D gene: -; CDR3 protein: CSVGRNTEAFF; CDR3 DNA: TGCAGCGTTGGACGGAACACTGAAGCTTTCTTT
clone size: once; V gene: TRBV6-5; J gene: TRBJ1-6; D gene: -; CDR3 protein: CASTPGTPNSPLHF; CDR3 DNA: TGTGCCAGCACTCCCGGGACACCTAATTCACCCCTCCACTTT
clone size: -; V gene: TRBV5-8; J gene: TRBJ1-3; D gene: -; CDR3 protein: CASSRGFSGNTIYF; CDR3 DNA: TGTGCCAGCAGCCGGGGGTTCTCTGGAAACACCATATATTTT
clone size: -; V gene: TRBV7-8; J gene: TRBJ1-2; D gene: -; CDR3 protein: CASSLTGTYGYTF; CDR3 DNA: TGTGCCAGCAGCTTAACAGGGACCTATGGCTACACCTTC
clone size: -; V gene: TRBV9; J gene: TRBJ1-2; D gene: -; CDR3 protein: CASSEGGYYGYTF; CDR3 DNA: TGTGCCAGCAGCGAGGGGGGGTACTATGGCTACACCTTC
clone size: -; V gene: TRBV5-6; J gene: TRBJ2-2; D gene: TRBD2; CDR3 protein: CASSLTSGRWGTGELFF; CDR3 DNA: TGTGCCAGCAGCTTGACTAGCGGGAGATGGGGCACCGGGGAGCTGTTTTTT
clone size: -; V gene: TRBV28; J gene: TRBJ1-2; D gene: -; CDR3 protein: CASAQGRYGYTF; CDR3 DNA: TGTGCCAGCGCACAGGGTCGTTATGGCTACACCTTC